This T cell receptor (beta chain) was observed in a study of cytomegalovirus exposure and HLA in healthy donors. The CDR3 has 14 residues. The germline CDR1 and CDR2 sequences are SGDLS and YYNGEE. V was pared by 3 bases and J by 10 bases, with 11 bases of the junction left unmatched. 60 Vbeta and 13 Jbeta primers were used in PCR. Clones were sequenced by immunoSEQ multiplex PCR, and TCRdb holds only the in-frame ones, with some missing. This sample yields 95,000 to 100,000 clones, of which 85% are seen a single time; approximately 3.9% belongs to the top ten. The sample was PBMCs. The clonotype was recovered from a man under 40 in good health and CMV-seronegative. The chain joins TRBV9 to TRBJ2-3; 7 bases are a match to TRBD2. The CDR3 DNA sequence: TGTGCCAGCAGCGCGGGACTATCATCCCCCGCGCAGTATTTT. The encoded protein is CASSAGLSSPAQYF. The complete variable domain, with remaining parts taken from reference TRBV9 and TRBJ2-3, reads DSGVTQTPKHLITATGQRVTLRCSPRSGDLSVYWYQQSLDQGLQFLIQYYNGEERAKGNILERFSAQQFPDLHSELNLSSLELGDSALYFCASSAGLSSPAQYFGPGTRLTVL.